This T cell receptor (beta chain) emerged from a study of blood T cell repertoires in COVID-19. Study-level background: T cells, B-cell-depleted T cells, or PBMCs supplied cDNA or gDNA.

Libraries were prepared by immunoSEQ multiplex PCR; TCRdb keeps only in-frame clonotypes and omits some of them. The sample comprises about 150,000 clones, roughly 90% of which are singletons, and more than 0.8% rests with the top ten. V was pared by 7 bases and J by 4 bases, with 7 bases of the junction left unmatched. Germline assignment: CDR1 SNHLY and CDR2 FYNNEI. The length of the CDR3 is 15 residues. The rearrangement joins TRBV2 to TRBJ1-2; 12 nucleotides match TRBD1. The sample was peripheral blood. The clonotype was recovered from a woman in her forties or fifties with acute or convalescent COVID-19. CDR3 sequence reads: CASTEGTGGFYGYTF. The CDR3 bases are TGTGCCAGCACCGAGGGGACAGGGGGCTTCTATGGCTACACCTTC. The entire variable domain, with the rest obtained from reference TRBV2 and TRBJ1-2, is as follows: EPEVTQTPSHQVTQMGQEVILRCVPISNHLYFYWYRQILGQKVEFLVSFYNNEISEKSEIFDDQFSVERPDGSNFTLKIRSTKLEDSAMYFCASTEGTGGFYGYTFGSGTRLTVV.